One and the same sample provided the 26 T cell receptor beta chains below, sequenced in a study of T cell repertoires in cytomegalovirus infection. No antigen is known for these receptors. Via MiXCR, TCRdb re-called the reads, giving one row per CDR3 protein. The data show just over 450,000 distinct CDR3 sequences, approximately 40% seen once. The sequences come from cultured PBMCs, collected from culture after CMV antigen stimulation. These receptors were collected from a human donor in good health (CMV status not recorded). Some clones in this sample may be carry-over from other donors' samples.

The table lists this clonotype with a few counts. The rearrangement joins TRBV7-6 to TRBJ2-5; tentatively, D is TRBD2 (5 bases). Trimming removed 1 base from V and 5 bases from J, with 23 bases in between. This CDR3 is built from 18 residues. Germline CDR1 and CDR2: SGHVS and FNYEAQ. For the CDR3, the DNA is TGTGCCAGCAGCTTAGGTCGGGGTCATGGTGGGGAGTTGGAGACCCAGTACTTC. The encoded protein is CASSLGRGHGGELETQYF.

Only a few counts were recorded for this clonotype. The chain joins TRBV27 to TRBJ1-2; 8 nucleotides match TRBD1. J lost 10 bases, V lost 2 bases, and 6 bases had no gene match. This CDR3 region has 13 residues. CDR1 is MNHEY and CDR2 is SMNVEV in the germline V gene (reference sequence). CDR3 sequence: CASSLGGRGPYTF. CDR3 DNA: TGTGCCAGCAGTTTAGGCGGCAGGGGGCCCTACACCTTC.

This clonotype showed up just a few times. CDR3 in DNA: TGTGCCAGCAGTCCGGACAGGGCAGCTTTCTTT. The encoded protein is CASSPDRAAFF. The chain is built from TRBV12-3 or TRBV12-4 and TRBJ1-1; the match to TRBD1 covers 8 bases. This CDR3 is built from 11 residues. V dropped 5 bases and J dropped 10; count of bases not matched to a gene: 3.

This clonotype was observed a single time. J is TRBJ2-4 and V is TRBV9; TRBD2 matches 7 bases. CDR1 and CDR2 (germline): SGDLS, YYNGEE. CDR3 size: 15 residues. With 3 bases clipped from V and 5 bases from J, the junction kept 8 bases outside the gene matches. CDR3 residues: CASSARGGSENIQYF. CDR3 nucleotides: TGTGCCAGCAGCGCCCGCGGGGGTTCGGAAAACATTCAGTACTTC.

The chain is built from TRBV7-2 and TRBJ2-1; 10 nucleotides match TRBD2. Germline loops: CDR1 SGHTA, CDR2 FQGNSA. V was clipped by 5 bases and J by 6 bases; unmatched bases: 10. This CDR3 contains 16 residues. CDR3 nucleotides: TGTGCCAGCAGCCCCTATCGGACTAGCGGACCCAATGAGCAGTTCTTC. It is translated as CASSPYRTSGPNEQFF.

This clonotype was seen more than once but under ten times. V is TRBV7-8 and J is TRBJ1-6; D remains unclear. Trimming shortened V by 1 base and J by 7 bases, and 14 bases separated the two germline ends. CDR3 length: 16 residues. Germline assignment: CDR1 SGHVS and CDR2 FQNEAQ. The CDR3 spells CASSLGAANTNSPLHF. CDR3 bases: TGTGCCAGCAGCTTAGGGGCAGCCAACACCAATTCACCCCTCCACTTT. Supplemented by reference TRBV7-8 and TRBJ1-6, the full variable domain reads GAGVSQSPRYKVAKRGQDVALRCDPISGHVSLFWYQQALGQGPEFLTYFQNEAQLDKSGLPSDRFFAERPEGSVSTLKIQRTQQEDSAVYLCASSLGAANTNSPLHFGNGTRLTVT.

Written as DNA, the CDR3 is TGTGCCAGCAGCTCCCAGCAGGGGGTTAGACAGGGACCAGAAAAACTGTTTTTT. This sequence encodes CASSSQQGVRQGPEKLFF. The J gene is TRBJ1-4, the V gene TRBV12-3 or TRBV12-4, with 7 bases fitting TRBD1. V shed 6 bases and J 8 bases; nucleotides not matched to a gene: 21. There are 18 residues in the CDR3.

This clonotype is a singleton in its sample. The V and J genes are TRBV19 and TRBJ1-5, with D possibly being TRBD1 (5 bases). The CDR3 has 17 residues. The V gene lost 3 bases and the J gene lost 3 bases, with 18 bases spanning the gap. Germline V gene sequence: CDR1 LNHDA, CDR2 SQIVND (reference sequence). The CDR3 sequence: CASSIGVGPRINQPQHF. The CDR3 DNA is TGTGCCAGTAGTATCGGGGTGGGACCTCGGATCAATCAGCCCCAGCATTTT.

This clonotype turned up a few times. This chain uses TRBV28 with TRBJ1-4, with D perhaps TRBD1 (5 bases). This CDR3 is 13 amino acids long. The V gene's germline CDR1 is MDHEN and CDR2 SYDVKM. V shed 3 bases and J shed 13 bases, with 15 bases lying between them. CDR3 sequence: CASSFRRGQGLFF. As DNA, the CDR3 is TGTGCCAGCAGTTTTCGGAGAGGACAAGGACTGTTTTTT. The full variable domain, its missing parts supplied by reference TRBV28 and TRBJ1-4, is DVKVTQSSRYLVKRTGEKVFLECVQDMDHENMFWYRQDPGLGLRLIYFSYDVKMKEKGDIPEGYSVSREKKERFSLILESASTNQTSMYLCASSFRRGQGLFFGSGTQLSVL.

This clonotype was detected a few times. V is TRBV12-3 or TRBV12-4 and J is TRBJ1-2; 7 nucleotides align to TRBD1. V lost 4 bases to trimming and J lost 4 bases; unmatched junction nucleotides: 9. The CDR3 totals 15 residues. This CDR3 is CASSSHPTGIYGYTF. CDR3 coding DNA: TGTGCCAGCAGTTCCCACCCGACAGGGATCTATGGCTACACCTTC.

This rearrangement joins TRBV7-6 to TRBJ2-1, with D possibly being TRBD1 (5 bases). In germline, CDR1 is SGHVS, CDR2 FNYEAQ. V dropped 4 bases and J dropped 4 bases, with 8 bases sitting between them. CDR3 length: 13 residues. CDR3 sequence reads: CASSSDTYNEQFF. The CDR3 DNA sequence: TGTGCCAGCAGCTCGGACACTTACAATGAGCAGTTCTTC. Full variable domain (remainder filled in from reference TRBV7-6 and TRBJ2-1): GAGVSQSPRYKVTKRGQDVALRCDPISGHVSLYWYRQALGQGPEFLTYFNYEAQQDKSGLPNDRFSAERPEGSISTLTIQRTEQRDSAMYRCASSSDTYNEQFFGPGTRLTVL.

The DNA of the CDR3 is TGTGCCAGCAGCTCGACTACAGCGTCTGGCTATGGCTACACCTTC. This translates into CASSSTTASGYGYTF. V is TRBV7-2 and J is TRBJ1-2; D unclear. Germline-derived CDR1 and CDR2 are SGHTA and FQGNSA. The CDR3 is made up of 15 amino acids. V lost 4 bases, J lost 4 bases, and 16 bases lay in between. Using reference TRBV7-2 and TRBJ1-2 for the parts outside the CDR3, the full variable domain is GAGVSQSPSNKVTEKGKDVELRCDPISGHTALYWYRQSLGQGLEFLIYFQGNSAPDKSGLPSDRFSAERTGGSVSTLTIQRTQQEDSAVYLCASSSTTASGYGYTFGSGTRLTVV.

Only a few counts were recorded for this clonotype. V and J are TRBV6-5 and TRBJ2-3; 8 bases fit TRBD1. Germline V gene sequence: CDR1 MNHEY, CDR2 SVGAGI. V was pared by 5 bases and J by 5 bases, with 9 bases of the junction left unmatched. This CDR3 comprises 15 residues. CDR3 region: CASSPPGQVKDTQYF. CDR3 coding DNA: TGTGCCAGCAGTCCCCCGGGACAGGTCAAAGATACGCAGTATTTT.

The chain recombines TRBV28 with TRBJ1-1; D uncertain. The germline V and J ends were trimmed by 5 bases and 3 bases, with 7 bases remaining between them. This CDR3 is built from 12 residues. Germline V CDR1 and CDR2: MDHEN, SYDVKM. CDR3: CASSILDTEAFF. The CDR3 bases are TGTGCCAGCAGTATTCTAGACACTGAAGCTTTCTTT.

This clonotype has more than one count but fewer than ten. This chain's CDR3 is CASSFRGYSTDTQYF. CDR3 sequence (DNA): TGTGCCAGCAGCTTTCGGGGATATAGCACAGATACGCAGTATTTT. V is TRBV7-2 and J is TRBJ2-3, with a possible D match to TRBD2 (5 bases). The length of the CDR3 is 15 residues. The germline V and J ends were trimmed by 3 bases and 0 bases, with 10 bases remaining between them. Germline V gene data show CDR1 as SGHTA and CDR2 as FQGNSA.

The rearrangement uses TRBV7-8 and TRBJ2-5; D uncertain. Per the germline V gene, CDR1 is SGHVS and CDR2 is FQNEAQ. Trimming cost V 3 bases and J 2 bases, with 13 bases left between them. This CDR3 comprises 15 residues. CDR3 in amino acids: CASSFGIPPQETQYF. For the CDR3, the DNA is TGTGCCAGCAGCTTTGGAATCCCACCTCAAGAGACCCAGTACTTC.

The chain couples TRBV23-1 to TRBJ2-2; the D call may be TRBD1 or TRBD2 (5 bases each). TRBV23-1 qualifies as an ORF whose function is uncertain. The V end was cut by 8 bases, the J end by 7 bases, with 20 bases between. This CDR3 is built from 15 residues. In DNA, the CDR3 is TGCGCCAGCCGTCGGGGATTCCCAGGGATCGGGGAGCTGTTTTTT. This translates into CASRRGFPGIGELFF.

The V call is TRBV7-8, the J call TRBJ2-5; D gene ambiguous. In germline, CDR1 is SGHVS, CDR2 FQNEAQ. V lost 5 bases to trimming and J lost 1 base, with 11 bases between them. The CDR3 is made up of 14 amino acids. The CDR3 loop is CASSQRAIQETQYF. CDR3 sequence (DNA): TGTGCCAGCAGCCAACGGGCGATCCAAGAGACCCAGTACTTC.

This chain connects TRBV7-9 to TRBJ1-2; D possibly corresponds to TRBD1 (6 bases). This CDR3 has 14 amino acids. Trimming left V 5 bases short and J 6 bases short, with 16 bases between. CDR1 and CDR2 from the germline V gene are SEHNR and FQNEAQ (reference sequence). The CDR3 region has the DNA TGTGCCAGCAGCCCAATCCAGGGGATCCATGGCTACACCTTC. Its protein is CASSPIQGIHGYTF.

In nucleotides, the CDR3 is TGCGCCAGCAGCTTGGGTCCCAGTCTCTCGAGAGGGGTCACAGATACGCAGTATTTT. This translates into CASSLGPSLSRGVTDTQYF. V and J are TRBV5-1 and TRBJ2-3; D could derive from TRBD1 or TRBD2 (5 bases each). The CDR3 totals 19 residues. The germline V gene has CDR1 SGHRS and CDR2 YFSETQ. The V end lost 0 bases, the J end lost 2 bases, and 22 bases lay between the germline ends.

Concerning this clonotype: One end of the junction does not line up with germline, which may come from a read error. The chain is built from TRBV11-2 and TRBJ2-2; D remains unclear. Germline lookup yields CDR1 SGHAT and CDR2 FQNNGV. This CDR3 spans 14 amino acids. The DNA of the CDR3 is TGTGCCAGCAGCTTAGATCCCCTCACCGGTGAGCTGTTTTTT. Its translation is CASSLDPLTGELFF.

This clonotype was observed at least ten times. The chain is built from TRBV19 and TRBJ1-6; D may be TRBD1 (6 bases). Germline V lookup: CDR1 LNHDA, CDR2 SQIVND (reference sequence). Between the trimmed V and J ends, which lost 9 bases and 2 bases, there was a span of 8 bases. This CDR3 is built from 13 residues. CDR3 protein: CASGGPYNSPLHF. For the CDR3, the DNA is TGTGCCAGCGGGGGGCCCTATAATTCACCCCTCCACTTT.

The chain employs TRBV4-3 and TRBJ2-3, with a weak D call TRBD2 (5 bases). Trimming took 1 base from V and 6 from J, leaving 14 bases between them. The germline gives CDR1 LGHNA, CDR2 YSLEER. This CDR3 contains 15 residues. CDR3 coding DNA: TGCGCCAGCAGCCAAGTCTCGGGGTCGGTGGATACGCAGTATTTT. Translating gives CASSQVSGSVDTQYF.

J is TRBJ1-1 and V is TRBV7-6, with D unclear. This CDR3 has 14 amino acids. Germline loops: CDR1 SGHVS, CDR2 FNYEAQ. Trimming stripped 0 bases from V and 6 bases from J, with 11 bases between. In DNA form, the CDR3 reads TGTGCCAGCAGCTTAGCCTTGGGTACCCCTGAAGCTTTCTTT. It codes for CASSLALGTPEAFF.

The table lists this clonotype with a few counts. The V and J genes are TRBV6-1 and TRBJ2-5; D unclear. In germline, CDR1 is MNHNS, CDR2 SASEGT. The CDR3 has 12 residues. Trimming pared 6 bases from V and 2 bases from J, leaving 7 bases between. The chain's CDR3 is CASRGIQETQYF. CDR3 DNA: TGTGCCAGCAGAGGGATTCAAGAGACCCAGTACTTC.

V and J are TRBV27 and TRBJ1-2; 7 nucleotides align to TRBD1. The CDR3 has 15 amino acids. The J segment lost 4 bases and the V segment lost 5 bases, leaving 10 bases of the junction unmatched. Germline values: CDR1 MNHEY, CDR2 SMNVEV (reference sequence). The DNA of the CDR3 is TGTGCCAGCAGTCCCCGACAGGGAGGCTCCTATGGCTACACCTTC. Protein sequence: CASSPRQGGSYGYTF.